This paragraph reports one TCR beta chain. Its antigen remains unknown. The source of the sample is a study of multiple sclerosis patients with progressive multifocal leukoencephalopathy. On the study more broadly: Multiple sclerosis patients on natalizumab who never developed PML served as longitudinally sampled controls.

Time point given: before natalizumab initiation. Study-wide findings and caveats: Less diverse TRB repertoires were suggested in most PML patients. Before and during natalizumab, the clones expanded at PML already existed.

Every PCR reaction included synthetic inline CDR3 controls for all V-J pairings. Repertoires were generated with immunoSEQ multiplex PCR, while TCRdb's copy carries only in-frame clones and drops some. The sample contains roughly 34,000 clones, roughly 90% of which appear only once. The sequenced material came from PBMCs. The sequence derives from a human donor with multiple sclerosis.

CDR3 residues: CASSLRSERFLGAQAFF. DNA for the CDR3: TGTGCCAGCAGTTTGAGGTCGGAGAGGTTCCTGGGGGCCCAAGCTTTCTTT. The rearrangement uses TRBV27 and TRBJ1-1; a weak D match, TRBD1 (6 bases). From germline, CDR1 is MNHEY and CDR2 SMNVEV (reference sequence). The CDR3 totals 17 residues. The V and J ends lost 3 bases and 9 bases respectively, with 26 bases between them.